This T cell receptor (beta chain) was documented in a study of cytotoxic CD8 clonotypes in ibrutinib-treated CLL. Using immunoSEQ multiplex PCR, the repertoire was profiled, and TCRdb retains in-frame clones only, with some absent. This sample yields approximately 74,000 clones, of which 80% are seen a single time; under 8.5% belongs to the top ten. The V and J ends lost 5 bases and 9 bases, in that order; junction bases with no gene match: 10. Germline CDR1 SGHVS, CDR2 FNYEAQ. This CDR3 has 14 amino acids. By sample share, this clone is medium-sized. Sequenced here: PBMCs, sampled at disease progression, from a patient treated with ibrutinib. The receptor was derived from a human donor with chronic lymphocytic leukemia. The chain links TRBV7-6 to TRBJ2-1; TRBD2 matches 7 bases. The CDR3 loop reads CASSPNAGAVEQFF. As DNA, the CDR3 is TGTGCCAGCAGCCCCAATGCGGGAGCAGTTGAGCAGTTCTTC.